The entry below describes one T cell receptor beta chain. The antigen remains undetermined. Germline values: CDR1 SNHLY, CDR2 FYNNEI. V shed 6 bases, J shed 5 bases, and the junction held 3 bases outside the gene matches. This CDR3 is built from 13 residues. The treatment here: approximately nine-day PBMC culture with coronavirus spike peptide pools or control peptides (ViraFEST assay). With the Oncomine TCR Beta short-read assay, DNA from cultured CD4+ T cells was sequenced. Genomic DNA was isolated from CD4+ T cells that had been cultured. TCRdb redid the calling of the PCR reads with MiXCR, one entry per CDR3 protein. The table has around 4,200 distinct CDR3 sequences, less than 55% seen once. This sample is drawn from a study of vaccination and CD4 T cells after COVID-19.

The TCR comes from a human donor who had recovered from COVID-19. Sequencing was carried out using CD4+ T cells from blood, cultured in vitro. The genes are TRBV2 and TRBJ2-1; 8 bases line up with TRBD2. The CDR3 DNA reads TGTGCCAGCAGGACTAGCGTCAACAATGAGCAGTTCTTC. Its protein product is CASRTSVNNEQFF.